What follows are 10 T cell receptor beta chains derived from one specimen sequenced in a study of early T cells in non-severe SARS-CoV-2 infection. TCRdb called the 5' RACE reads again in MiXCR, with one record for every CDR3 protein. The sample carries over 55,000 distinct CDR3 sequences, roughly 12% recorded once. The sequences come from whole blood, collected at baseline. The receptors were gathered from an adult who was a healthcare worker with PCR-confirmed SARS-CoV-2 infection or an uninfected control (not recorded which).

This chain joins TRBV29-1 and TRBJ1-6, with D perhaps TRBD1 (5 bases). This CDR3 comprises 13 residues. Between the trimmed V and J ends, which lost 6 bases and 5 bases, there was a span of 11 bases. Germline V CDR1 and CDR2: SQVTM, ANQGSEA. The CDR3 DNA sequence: TGCAGCGTCCAGGGAAAGGATAATTCACCCCTCCACTTT. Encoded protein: CSVQGKDNSPLHF.

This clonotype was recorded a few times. CDR3 in DNA: TGTGCCAGCAGTTCCGGCATACGTCCTAAGGCATACGAGCAGTACTTC. This gives the protein CASSSGIRPKAYEQYF. The chain joins TRBV27 to TRBJ2-7; the D is unclear. This CDR3 is 16 amino acids long. Trimming cost V 4 bases and J 4 bases, with 20 bases left between them. Germline CDR1 reads MNHEY; CDR2 reads SMNVEV (reference sequence).

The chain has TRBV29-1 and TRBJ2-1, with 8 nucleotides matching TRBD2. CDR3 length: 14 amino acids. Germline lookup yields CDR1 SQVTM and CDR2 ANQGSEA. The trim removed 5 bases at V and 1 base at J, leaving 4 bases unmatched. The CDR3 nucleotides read TGCAGCGTTCTGACGGGGGGGTCCTACAATGAGCAGTTCTTC. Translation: CSVLTGGSYNEQFF.

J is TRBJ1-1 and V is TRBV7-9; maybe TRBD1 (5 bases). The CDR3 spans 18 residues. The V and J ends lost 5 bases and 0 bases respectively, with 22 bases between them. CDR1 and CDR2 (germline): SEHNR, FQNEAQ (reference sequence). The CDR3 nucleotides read TGTGCCAGCAGCCGAAGCGTCCTCTCGGGGGTTATGAACACTGAAGCTTTCTTT. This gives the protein CASSRSVLSGVMNTEAFF.

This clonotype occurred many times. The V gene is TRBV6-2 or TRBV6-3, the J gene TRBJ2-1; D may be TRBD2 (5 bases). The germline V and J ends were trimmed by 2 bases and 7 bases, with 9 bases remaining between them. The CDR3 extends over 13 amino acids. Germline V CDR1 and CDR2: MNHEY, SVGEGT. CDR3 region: CASSYGSRNEQFF. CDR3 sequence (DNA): TGTGCCAGCAGTTACGGGAGCCGGAATGAGCAGTTCTTC.

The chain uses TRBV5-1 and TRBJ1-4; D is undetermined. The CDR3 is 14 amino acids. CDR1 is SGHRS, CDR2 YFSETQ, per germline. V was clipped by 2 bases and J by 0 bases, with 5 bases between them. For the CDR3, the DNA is TGCGCCAGCAGCTTCAGTGCAACTAATGAAAAACTGTTTTTT. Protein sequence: CASSFSATNEKLFF.

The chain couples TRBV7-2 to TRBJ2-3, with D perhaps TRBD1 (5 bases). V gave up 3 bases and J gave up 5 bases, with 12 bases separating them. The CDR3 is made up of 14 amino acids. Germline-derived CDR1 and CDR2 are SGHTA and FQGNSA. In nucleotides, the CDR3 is TGTGCCAGCAGCTTTAGGGGCCCGGGAGATACGCAGTATTTT. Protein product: CASSFRGPGDTQYF.

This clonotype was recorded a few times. In DNA form, the CDR3 reads TGCAGTGCTAGAGTTGAGACACCAGAGTATGGCTACACCTTC. It translates to CSARVETPEYGYTF. The chain links TRBV20-1 to TRBJ1-2; no clear D gene. The CDR3 is 14 residues long. In germline, CDR1 is DFQATT, CDR2 SNEGSKA (reference sequence). V was trimmed by 1 base and J by 5 bases, leaving 14 bases between them.

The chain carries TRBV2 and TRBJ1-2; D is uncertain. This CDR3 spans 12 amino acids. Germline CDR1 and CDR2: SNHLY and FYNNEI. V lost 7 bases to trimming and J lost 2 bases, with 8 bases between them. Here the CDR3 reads CASKRENYGYTF. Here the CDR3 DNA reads TGTGCCAGCAAGAGGGAAAACTATGGCTACACCTTC.

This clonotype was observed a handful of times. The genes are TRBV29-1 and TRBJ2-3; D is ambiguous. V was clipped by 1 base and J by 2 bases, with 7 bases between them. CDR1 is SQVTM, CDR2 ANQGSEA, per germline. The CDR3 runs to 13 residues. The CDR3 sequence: CSVEAPLTDTQYF. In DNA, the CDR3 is TGCAGCGTTGAAGCCCCCCTCACAGATACGCAGTATTTT.